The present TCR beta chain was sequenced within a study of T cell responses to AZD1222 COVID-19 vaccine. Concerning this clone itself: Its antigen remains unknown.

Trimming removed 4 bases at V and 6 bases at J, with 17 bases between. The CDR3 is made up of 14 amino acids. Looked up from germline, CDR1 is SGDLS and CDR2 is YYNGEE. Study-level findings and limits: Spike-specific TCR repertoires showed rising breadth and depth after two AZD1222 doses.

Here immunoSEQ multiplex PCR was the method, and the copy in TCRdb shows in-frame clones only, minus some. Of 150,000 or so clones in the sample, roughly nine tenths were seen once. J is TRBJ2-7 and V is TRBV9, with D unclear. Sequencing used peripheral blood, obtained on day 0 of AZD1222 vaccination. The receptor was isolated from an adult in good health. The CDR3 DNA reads TGTGCCAGCAGCCCCCGGACGGTCCTCTCCGAGCAGTACTTC. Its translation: CASSPRTVLSEQYF.